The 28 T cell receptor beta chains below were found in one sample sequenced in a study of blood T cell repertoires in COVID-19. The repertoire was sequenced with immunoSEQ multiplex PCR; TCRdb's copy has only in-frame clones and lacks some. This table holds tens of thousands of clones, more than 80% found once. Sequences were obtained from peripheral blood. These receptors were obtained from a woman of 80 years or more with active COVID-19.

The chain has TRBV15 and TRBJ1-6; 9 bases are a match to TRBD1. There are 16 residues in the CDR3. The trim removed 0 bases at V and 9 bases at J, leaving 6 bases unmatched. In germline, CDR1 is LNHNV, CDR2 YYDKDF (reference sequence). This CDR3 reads CATSRDQGQGRSPLHF. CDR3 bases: TGTGCCACCAGCAGAGATCAGGGACAGGGTCGTTCACCCCTCCACTTT.

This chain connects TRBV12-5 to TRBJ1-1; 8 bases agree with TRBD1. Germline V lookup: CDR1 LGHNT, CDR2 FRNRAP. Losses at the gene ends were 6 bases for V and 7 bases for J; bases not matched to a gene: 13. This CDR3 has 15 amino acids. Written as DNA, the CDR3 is TGTGCTAGTGGCCCGCTAGCAGGGGGCTCTAGTGAAGCTTTCTTT. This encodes CASGPLAGGSSEAFF.

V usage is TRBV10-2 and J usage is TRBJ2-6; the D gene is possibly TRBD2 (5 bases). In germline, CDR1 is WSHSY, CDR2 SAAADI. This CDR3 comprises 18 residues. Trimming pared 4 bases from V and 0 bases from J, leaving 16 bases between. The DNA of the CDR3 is TGCGCCAGCAGTGGGACCAGAGCGGCAGACTCTGGGGCCAACGTCCTGACTTTC. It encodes CASSGTRAADSGANVLTF.

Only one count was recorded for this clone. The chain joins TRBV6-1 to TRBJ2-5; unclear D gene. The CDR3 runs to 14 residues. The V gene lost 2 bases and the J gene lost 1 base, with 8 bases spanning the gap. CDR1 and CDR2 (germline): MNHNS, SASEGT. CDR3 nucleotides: TGTGCCAGCAGTGAAAGCCGTACCCAAGAGACCCAGTACTTC. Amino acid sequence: CASSESRTQETQYF.

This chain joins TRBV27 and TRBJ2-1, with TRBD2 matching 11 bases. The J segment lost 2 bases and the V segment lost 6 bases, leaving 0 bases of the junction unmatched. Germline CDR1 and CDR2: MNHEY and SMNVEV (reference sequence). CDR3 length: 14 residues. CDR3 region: CASRLAGAYNEQFF. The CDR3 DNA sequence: TGTGCCAGCAGACTAGCGGGGGCCTACAATGAGCAGTTCTTC.

The CDR3, as DNA: TGTGCCAGCAGCTTATTACTCAACACCGGGGAGCTGTTTTTT. Amino acid sequence: CASSLLLNTGELFF. This chain links TRBV7-3 with TRBJ2-2; no clear D gene. Germline V gene data show CDR1 as SGHTA and CDR2 as FQGTGA. V shed 2 bases and J shed 2 bases, with 6 bases lying between them. CDR3 size: 14 residues.

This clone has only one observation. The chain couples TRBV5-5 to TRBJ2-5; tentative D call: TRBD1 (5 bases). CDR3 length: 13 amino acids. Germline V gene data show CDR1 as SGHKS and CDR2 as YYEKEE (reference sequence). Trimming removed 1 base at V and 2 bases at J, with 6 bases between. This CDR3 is CASSLPGQETQYF. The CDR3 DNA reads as TGTGCCAGCAGCTTGCCAGGGCAAGAGACCCAGTACTTC.

The CDR3 loop is CASSEKREYRETQYF. The CDR3 DNA reads as TGCGCCAGCAGTGAGAAACGGGAGTACCGAGAGACCCAGTACTTC. This chain uses TRBV10-2 with TRBJ2-5; D is perhaps TRBD2 (6 bases). Germline assignment: CDR1 WSHSY and CDR2 SAAADI. The germline V and J ends were trimmed by 2 bases and 4 bases, with 14 bases remaining between them. CDR3 length: 15 residues.

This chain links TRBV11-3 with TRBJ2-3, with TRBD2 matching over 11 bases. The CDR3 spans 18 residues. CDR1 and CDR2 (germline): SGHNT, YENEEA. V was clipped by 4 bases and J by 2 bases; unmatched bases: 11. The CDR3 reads CASSSTSGSDASTDTQYF. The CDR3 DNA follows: TGTGCCAGCAGCTCAACTAGCGGGAGTGATGCCTCCACAGATACGCAGTATTTT.

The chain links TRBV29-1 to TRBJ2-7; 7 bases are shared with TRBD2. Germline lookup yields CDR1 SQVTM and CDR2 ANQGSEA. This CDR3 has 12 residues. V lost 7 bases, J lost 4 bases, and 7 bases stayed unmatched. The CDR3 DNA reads TGCAGCGGGGGGGACTACCCGTACGAGCAGTACTTC. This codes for CSGGDYPYEQYF.

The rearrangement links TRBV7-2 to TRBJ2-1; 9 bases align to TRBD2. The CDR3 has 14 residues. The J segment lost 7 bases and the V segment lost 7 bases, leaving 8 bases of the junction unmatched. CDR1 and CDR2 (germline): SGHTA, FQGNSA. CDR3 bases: TGTGCCAGCATCCCATGGACTAGCGTTAATGAGCAGTTCTTC. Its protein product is CASIPWTSVNEQFF.

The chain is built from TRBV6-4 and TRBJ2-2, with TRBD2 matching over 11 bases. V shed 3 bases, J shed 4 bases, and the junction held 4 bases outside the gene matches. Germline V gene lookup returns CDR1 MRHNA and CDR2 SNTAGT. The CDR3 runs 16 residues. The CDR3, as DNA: TGTGCCAGCAGTGAACTAGCGGGAGCCGGCACCGGGGAGCTGTTTTTT. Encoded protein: CASSELAGAGTGELFF.

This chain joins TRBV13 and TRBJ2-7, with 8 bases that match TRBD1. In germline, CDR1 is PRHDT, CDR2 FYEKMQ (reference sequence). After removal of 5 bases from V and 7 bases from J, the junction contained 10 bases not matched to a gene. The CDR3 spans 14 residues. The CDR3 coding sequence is TGTGCCAGCAGCCAGGACAGGGCGGTCCGAGAGCAGTACTTC. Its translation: CASSQDRAVREQYF.

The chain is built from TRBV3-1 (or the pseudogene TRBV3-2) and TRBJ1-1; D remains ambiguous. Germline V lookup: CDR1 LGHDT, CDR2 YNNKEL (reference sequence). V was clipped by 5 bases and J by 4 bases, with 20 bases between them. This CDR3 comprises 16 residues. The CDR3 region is CASSFGLLSRSTEAFF. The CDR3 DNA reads TGTGCCAGCAGCTTCGGACTTCTCTCCCGTAGCACTGAAGCTTTCTTT.

CDR3 loop: CASSLAGEGGYTF. DNA of the CDR3: TGCGCCAGCAGCTTGGCAGGGGAAGGGGGCTACACCTTC. V usage is TRBV5-1 and J usage is TRBJ1-2, with TRBD1 as a possible D gene (6 bases). Trimming left V 0 bases short and J 8 bases short, with 11 bases between. The length of the CDR3 is 13 residues. CDR1 is SGHRS and CDR2 is YFSETQ in the germline V gene.

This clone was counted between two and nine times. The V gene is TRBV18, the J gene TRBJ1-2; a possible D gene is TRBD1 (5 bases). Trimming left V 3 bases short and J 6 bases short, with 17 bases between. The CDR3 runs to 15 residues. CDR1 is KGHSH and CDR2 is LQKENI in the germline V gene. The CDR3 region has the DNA TGTGCCAGCTCACCTAATGAAGGGACTGGGGATGGCTACACCTTC. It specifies CASSPNEGTGDGYTF.

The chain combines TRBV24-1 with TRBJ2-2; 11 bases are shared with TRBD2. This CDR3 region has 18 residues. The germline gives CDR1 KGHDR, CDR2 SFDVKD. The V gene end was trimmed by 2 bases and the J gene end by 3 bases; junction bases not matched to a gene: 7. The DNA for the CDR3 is TGTGCCACCAGTGATTCTGAAGGGACTAGCGGCTACACCGGGGAGCTGTTTTTT. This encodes CATSDSEGTSGYTGELFF.

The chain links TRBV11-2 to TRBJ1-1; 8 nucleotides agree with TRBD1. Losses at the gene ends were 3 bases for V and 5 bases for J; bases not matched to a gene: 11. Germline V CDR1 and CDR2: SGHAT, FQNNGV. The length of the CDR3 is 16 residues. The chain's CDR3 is CASSFRQGAPGTEAFF. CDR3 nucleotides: TGTGCCAGCAGCTTTAGGCAGGGGGCGCCTGGGACTGAAGCTTTCTTT.

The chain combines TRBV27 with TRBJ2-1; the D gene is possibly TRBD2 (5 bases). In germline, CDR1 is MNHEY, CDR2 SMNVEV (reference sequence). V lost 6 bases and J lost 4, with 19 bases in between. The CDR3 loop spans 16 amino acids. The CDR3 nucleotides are TGTGCCAGCAGACCCAAACCGGGAAACCCATACAATGAGCAGTTCTTC. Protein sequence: CASRPKPGNPYNEQFF.

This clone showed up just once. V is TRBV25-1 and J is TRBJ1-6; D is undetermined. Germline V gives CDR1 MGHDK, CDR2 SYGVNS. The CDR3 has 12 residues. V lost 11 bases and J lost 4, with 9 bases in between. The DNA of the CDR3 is TGTGCCGTCCGGGATTATAATTCACCCCTCCACTTT. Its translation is CAVRDYNSPLHF.

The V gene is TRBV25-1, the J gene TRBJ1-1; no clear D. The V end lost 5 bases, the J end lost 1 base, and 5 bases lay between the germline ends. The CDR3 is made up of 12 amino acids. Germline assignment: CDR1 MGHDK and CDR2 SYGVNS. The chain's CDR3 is CASSRGNTEAFF. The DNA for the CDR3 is TGTGCCAGCAGTCGGGGGAACACTGAAGCTTTCTTT.

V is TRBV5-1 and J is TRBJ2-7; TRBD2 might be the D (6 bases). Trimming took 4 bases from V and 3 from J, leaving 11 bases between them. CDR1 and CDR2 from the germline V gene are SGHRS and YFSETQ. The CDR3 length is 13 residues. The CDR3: CASSQDYLYEQYF. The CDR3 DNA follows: TGCGCCAGCAGCCAGGACTATCTCTACGAGCAGTACTTC. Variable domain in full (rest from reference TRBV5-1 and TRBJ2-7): KAGVTQTPRYLIKTRGQQVTLSCSPISGHRSVSWYQQTPGQGLQFLFEYFSETQRNKGNFPGRFSGRQFSNSRSEMNVSTLELGDSALYLCASSQDYLYEQYFGPGTRLTVT.

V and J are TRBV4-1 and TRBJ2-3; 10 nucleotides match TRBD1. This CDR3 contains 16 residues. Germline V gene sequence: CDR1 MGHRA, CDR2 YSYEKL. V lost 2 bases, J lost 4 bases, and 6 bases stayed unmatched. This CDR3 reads CASSQPPGQGPDTQYF. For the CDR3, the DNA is TGCGCCAGCAGCCAACCTCCGGGACAGGGGCCAGATACGCAGTATTTT.

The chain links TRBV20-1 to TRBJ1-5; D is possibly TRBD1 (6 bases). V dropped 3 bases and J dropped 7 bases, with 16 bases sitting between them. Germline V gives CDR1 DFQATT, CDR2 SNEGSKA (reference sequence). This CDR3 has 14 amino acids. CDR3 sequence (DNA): TGCAGTGCTAGTCCAACAGGGCCCGGGCAGCCCCAGCATTTT. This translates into CSASPTGPGQPQHF.

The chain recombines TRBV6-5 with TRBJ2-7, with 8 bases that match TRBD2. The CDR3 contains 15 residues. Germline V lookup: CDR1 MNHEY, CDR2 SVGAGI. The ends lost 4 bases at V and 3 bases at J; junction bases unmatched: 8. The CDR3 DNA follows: TGTGCCAGCAGTTCCACCGGGACTAGTATCTACGAGCAGTACTTC. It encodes CASSSTGTSIYEQYF.

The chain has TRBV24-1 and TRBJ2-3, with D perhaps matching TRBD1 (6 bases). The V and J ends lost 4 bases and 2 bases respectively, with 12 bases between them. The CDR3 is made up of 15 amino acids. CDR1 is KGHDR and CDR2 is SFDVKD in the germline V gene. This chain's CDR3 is CATSDPGQNTDTQYF. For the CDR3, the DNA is TGTGCCACCAGTGACCCTGGACAGAACACAGATACGCAGTATTTT.

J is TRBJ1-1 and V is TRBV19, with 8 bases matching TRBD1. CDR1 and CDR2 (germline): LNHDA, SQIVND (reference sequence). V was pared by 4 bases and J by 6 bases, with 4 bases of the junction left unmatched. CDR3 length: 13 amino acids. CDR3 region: CASSTLRGPEAFF. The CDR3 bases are TGTGCCAGTAGTACCCTCAGGGGGCCTGAAGCTTTCTTT.

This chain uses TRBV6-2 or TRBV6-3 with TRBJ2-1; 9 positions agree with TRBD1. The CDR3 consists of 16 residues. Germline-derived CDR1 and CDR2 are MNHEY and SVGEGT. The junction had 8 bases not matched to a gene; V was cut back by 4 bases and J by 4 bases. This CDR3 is CASSFPDRGPYNEQFF. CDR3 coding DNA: TGTGCCAGCAGTTTCCCGGACAGGGGACCTTACAATGAGCAGTTCTTC.